Shown below are 30 T cell receptor beta chains from a single sample sequenced in a study of blood T cell repertoires in COVID-19. Assay: immunoSEQ multiplex PCR; the TCRdb copy retains only in-frame clones and omits some. Among around 150,000 clones listed, approximately 80% were seen once. The sample was peripheral blood. Receptors originate from a woman aged 60 to 75 with active or convalescent COVID-19.

The rearrangement links TRBV6-5 to TRBJ2-1, with D perhaps TRBD2 (6 bases). Germline CDR1 and CDR2: MNHEY and SVGAGI. CDR3 length equals 13 residues. V lost 6 bases, J lost 6 bases, and 12 bases lay in between. CDR3 nucleotide sequence: TGTGCCAGCAGCCCCTGGGGAGGCAATGAGCAGTTCTTC. This codes for CASSPWGGNEQFF.

This clone was observed many times. Other DNA sequences of this sample code for an identical CDR3. This chain uses TRBV18 with TRBJ2-7; no clear D. The CDR3 consists of 12 residues. Trimming shortened V by 3 bases and J by 3 bases, and 6 bases separated the two germline ends. Germline CDR1 KGHSH, CDR2 LQKENI. Written as DNA, the CDR3 is TGTGCCAGCTCACCCCTTAACTACGAGCAGTACTTC. It translates to CASSPLNYEQYF.

This clone was recorded once. This chain uses TRBV10-2 with TRBJ2-2; D remains unclear. The CDR3 is made up of 13 amino acids. Germline assignment: CDR1 WSHSY and CDR2 SAAADI. Trimming took off 3 bases at V and 1 base at J, with 3 bases between the two ends. The CDR3 nucleotides are TGCGCCAGCAGTGACCAGAACACCGGGGAGCTGTTTTTT. It specifies CASSDQNTGELFF.

With respect to this clone: A junction end diverges from the germline sequence, so it may reflect a read error. This chain links TRBV6-5 with TRBJ1-5, with 7 bases that match TRBD1. This CDR3 is 14 amino acids long. Germline V CDR1 and CDR2: MNHEY, SVGAGI. CDR3 bases: TGTGCCAGCAGTTACCGTCAGGGGGATCAACCCCAGCATTTT. This codes for CASSYRQGDQPQHF.

The chain combines TRBV20-1 with TRBJ2-5, with TRBD2 matching 14 bases. CDR1 DFQATT and CDR2 SNEGSKA come from the germline V gene (reference sequence). The length of the CDR3 is 17 residues. Trimming removed 3 bases from V and 5 bases from J; junction bases left unmatched: 11. This CDR3 is CSASNRLAGGPRETQYF. DNA of the CDR3: TGCAGTGCTAGTAACAGACTAGCGGGAGGGCCCCGTGAGACCCAGTACTTC.

The J gene is TRBJ1-1, the V gene TRBV6-2 or TRBV6-3, with TRBD1 identical over 12 bases. This CDR3 contains 18 residues. The V gene's germline CDR1 is MNHEY and CDR2 SVGEGT. V lost 3 bases, J lost 1 base, and 9 bases stayed unmatched. The CDR3, as DNA: TGTGCCAGCAGTTATGGGACAGGGGGCAGGGGATGGAACACTGAAGCTTTCTTT. Its protein product is CASSYGTGGRGWNTEAFF.

The genes are TRBV27 and TRBJ1-2; a weak D match, TRBD1 (5 bases). There are 14 residues in the CDR3. Germline lookup yields CDR1 MNHEY and CDR2 SMNVEV (reference sequence). V was shortened by 3 bases and J by 3 bases, with 11 bases between the two germline ends. CDR3 in DNA: TGTGCCAGCAGTTTTGGAGGGGCTTACTATGGCTACACCTTC. Translation: CASSFGGAYYGYTF.

This clone has more than one count but fewer than ten. The chain couples TRBV25-1 to TRBJ2-1, with 8 bases matching TRBD2. CDR1 and CDR2 from the germline V gene are MGHDK and SYGVNS. Germline trimming cut 7 bases from V and 2 bases from J; bases unmatched to any gene: 10. This CDR3 is built from 16 residues. The CDR3 reads CASKRGGRSTYNEQFF. The CDR3 nucleotides are TGTGCCAGCAAGCGCGGGGGGCGGTCAACCTACAATGAGCAGTTCTTC. Full variable domain (remainder filled in from reference TRBV25-1 and TRBJ2-1): EADIYQTPRYLVIGTGKKITLECSQTMGHDKMYWYQQDPGMELHLIHYSYGVNSTEKGDLSSESTVSRIRTEHFPLTLESARPSHTSQYLCASKRGGRSTYNEQFFGPGTRLTVL.

This CDR3 is CASSTTVNTGELFF. In nucleotides, the CDR3 is TGTGCCAGCAGCACCACAGTGAACACCGGGGAGCTGTTTTTT. The gene calls are TRBV2 and TRBJ2-2; D unresolved. V dropped 6 bases and J dropped 1 base, with 9 bases sitting between them. The CDR3 totals 14 residues. CDR1 is SNHLY and CDR2 is FYNNEI in the germline V gene.

V gene TRBV2 combines with J gene TRBJ2-5; 7 bases fit TRBD2. V lost 8 bases and J lost 5; bases outside the gene matches: 14. The CDR3 covers 15 residues. Germline V lookup: CDR1 SNHLY, CDR2 FYNNEI. The CDR3 reads CASSRGVTKRETQYF. Here the CDR3 DNA reads TGTGCCAGCTCCCGGGGGGTAACAAAGAGGGAGACCCAGTACTTC.

This sequence joins TRBV28 and TRBJ2-1, with a weak D call TRBD2 (6 bases). V gave up 8 bases and J gave up 0 bases, with 17 bases separating them. The CDR3 contains 16 residues. Germline V gene lookup returns CDR1 MDHEN and CDR2 SYDVKM. CDR3 DNA sequence: TGTGCCAGCCCTCCAGTGGGGGGAAGCTCCTACAATGAGCAGTTCTTC. Translating gives CASPPVGGSSYNEQFF.

This chain connects TRBV4-3 to TRBJ2-7; no definite D call. The germline gives CDR1 LGHNA, CDR2 YSLEER. Trimming pared 0 bases from V and 2 bases from J, leaving 17 bases between. This CDR3 spans 17 amino acids. CDR3 in DNA: TGCGCCAGCAGCCAAGATGCCGCGGTATCCACCCCCTACGAGCAGTACTTC. Translated: CASSQDAAVSTPYEQYF.

The chain is built from TRBV19 and TRBJ1-5, with a weak D call TRBD1 (6 bases). The CDR3 spans 15 residues. The V gene's germline CDR1 is LNHDA and CDR2 SQIVND (reference sequence). Trimming shortened V by 9 bases and J by 2 bases, and 17 bases separated the two germline ends. The CDR3 loop is CASTSGGSGNQPQHF. The CDR3 DNA sequence: TGTGCCAGCACGAGTGGGGGCTCGGGCAATCAGCCCCAGCATTTT.

This clone was observed a few times. The CDR3 DNA sequence: TGTGCCATCACGCCTACCTCTAGCGAAATACAAACTAACTCCTACAATGAGCAGTTCTTC. Protein: CAITPTSSEIQTNSYNEQFF. This chain joins TRBV10-3 and TRBJ2-1; D is perhaps TRBD2 (6 bases). V shed 7 bases and J shed 0 bases, with 28 bases lying between them. Germline V gene lookup returns CDR1 ENHRY and CDR2 SYGVKD. CDR3 length equals 20 residues.

The rearrangement uses TRBV6-5 and TRBJ1-1; D unclear. The CDR3 length is 14 residues. Trimming took off 7 bases at V and 1 base at J, with 13 bases between the two ends. Germline lookup yields CDR1 MNHEY and CDR2 SVGAGI. CDR3 in DNA: TGTGCCAGCAACCTCCTCCGGGGGAACACTGAAGCTTTCTTT. Protein sequence: CASNLLRGNTEAFF.

The chain uses TRBV11-2 and TRBJ2-3; TRBD2 might be the D (6 bases). Trimming left V 5 bases short and J 4 bases short, with 10 bases between. This CDR3 is 13 amino acids long. CDR1 and CDR2 from the germline V gene are SGHAT and FQNNGV. The DNA of the CDR3 is TGTGCCAGCAGCCGGGAGTTATCAGATACGCAGTATTTT. Translating gives CASSRELSDTQYF.

Only a few counts were recorded for this clone. The V and J genes are TRBV24-1 and TRBJ1-1; a weak D match, TRBD1 (5 bases). CDR3 size: 13 residues. Germline assignment: CDR1 KGHDR and CDR2 SFDVKD. Between the trimmed V and J ends, which lost 9 bases and 1 base, there was a span of 11 bases. The CDR3 protein is CATQRGWNTEAFF. As DNA, the CDR3 is TGTGCCACCCAAAGGGGATGGAACACTGAAGCTTTCTTT.

This chain connects TRBV5-5 to TRBJ2-5, with D perhaps TRBD2 (6 bases). The CDR3 has 15 residues. The germline V gene has CDR1 SGHKS and CDR2 YYEKEE (reference sequence). Trimming took off 3 bases at V and 2 bases at J, with 14 bases between the two ends. The chain's CDR3 is CASSSGLTAQETQYF. In nucleotides, the CDR3 is TGTGCCAGCAGCTCGGGACTTACGGCTCAAGAGACCCAGTACTTC.

This rearrangement joins TRBV11-2 to TRBJ2-1, with 11 bases identical to TRBD2. With V trimmed by 7 bases and J by 10 bases, 9 bases remained unmatched. Germline V gene sequence: CDR1 SGHAT, CDR2 FQNNGV. The CDR3 runs to 14 residues. CDR3 DNA: TGTGCCAGCATTCTAGCGGGGGGTTCCAGCGAGCAGTTCTTC. Protein product: CASILAGGSSEQFF.

V gene TRBV28 combines with J gene TRBJ1-5; tentative D call: TRBD1 (6 bases). CDR3 length: 15 amino acids. Germline V gene data show CDR1 as MDHEN and CDR2 as SYDVKM. The V end lost 10 bases, the J end lost 4 bases, and 20 bases lay between the germline ends. Written as DNA, the CDR3 is TGTGCCACCACGTTCCTTGACAGGACTAATCAGCCCCAGCATTTT. It is translated as CATTFLDRTNQPQHF.

This chain connects TRBV10-2 to TRBJ2-3; TRBD2 matches at 8 bases. The germline gives CDR1 WSHSY, CDR2 SAAADI. V dropped 0 bases and J dropped 1; count of bases not matched to a gene: 3. CDR3 size: 16 residues. This CDR3 is CASSESGSGGTDTQYF. As DNA, the CDR3 is TGCGCCAGCAGTGAGTCGGGTAGCGGGGGCACAGATACGCAGTATTTT.

This clone was counted between two and nine times. This rearrangement joins TRBV27 to TRBJ2-1; TRBD1 is a possible D gene (6 bases). The CDR3 contains 14 residues. The germline V gene encodes CDR1 MNHEY and CDR2 SMNVEV (reference sequence). Trimming cost V 4 bases and J 5 bases, with 12 bases left between them. The CDR3 DNA reads as TGTGCCAGCAGTTCTGTTGGACAGAACAATGAGCAGTTCTTC. Translation gives CASSSVGQNNEQFF.

The gene calls are TRBV14 and TRBJ2-4, with 9 bases identical to TRBD2. Germline trimming cut 0 bases from V and 0 bases from J; bases unmatched to any gene: 12. CDR1 is SGHDN and CDR2 is FVKESK in the germline V gene. The CDR3 is made up of 20 amino acids. The CDR3 region is CASSQDLWLAGTLAKNIQYF. The CDR3 region has the DNA TGTGCCAGCAGCCAAGATCTTTGGCTAGCGGGGACGCTAGCCAAAAACATTCAGTACTTC.

The chain's CDR3 is CASSQDVEAVGGYTF. The CDR3 region has the DNA TGCGCCAGCAGCCAAGATGTAGAGGCCGTAGGTGGCTACACCTTC. The chain is built from TRBV4-1 and TRBJ1-2; D is uncertain. Germline V gene data show CDR1 as MGHRA and CDR2 as YSYEKL. The CDR3 is made up of 15 amino acids. V lost 0 bases and J lost 7, with 15 bases in between.

This clone showed up just a few times. This chain joins TRBV2 and TRBJ2-3, with 7 positions matching TRBD1. Germline loops: CDR1 SNHLY, CDR2 FYNNEI. The CDR3 consists of 17 residues. V trimming: 8 bases; J trimming: 2 bases; junction bases outside the gene matches: 16. The CDR3 DNA reads as TGTGCCAGCTCCCCCGGTTTGACAGGGCAGTACACAGATACGCAGTATTTT. This encodes CASSPGLTGQYTDTQYF.

This clone was counted once. The chain joins TRBV5-1 to TRBJ1-1, with D hard to call. The CDR3 has 18 amino acids. Germline CDR1 SGHRS, CDR2 YFSETQ. Trimming removed 2 bases at V and 2 bases at J, with 22 bases between. This CDR3 reads CASSFGGSWRNENTEAFF. CDR3 DNA: TGCGCCAGCAGCTTTGGAGGTTCTTGGAGGAACGAAAACACTGAAGCTTTCTTT.

This clone was seen a single time. The chain joins TRBV28 to TRBJ2-1; D perhaps matches TRBD1 (5 bases). The CDR3 is 15 residues long. The V and J ends lost 1 base and 6 bases respectively, with 13 bases between them. The germline gives CDR1 MDHEN, CDR2 SYDVKM. The CDR3 region has the DNA TGTGCCAGCAGTTTATACAGGCCGTTGGCCAATGAGCAGTTCTTC. It yields the protein CASSLYRPLANEQFF.

The chain recombines TRBV19 with TRBJ1-1, with D maybe TRBD1 (6 bases). Germline V gives CDR1 LNHDA, CDR2 SQIVND (reference sequence). The CDR3 is made up of 16 amino acids. Trimming stripped 6 bases from V and 7 bases from J, with 24 bases between. As DNA, the CDR3 is TGTGCCAGTAGCCATTCATGGGGGCCGGGCTTGCATGAAGCTTTCTTT. This encodes CASSHSWGPGLHEAFF.

This chain connects TRBV5-4 to TRBJ2-3, with D tentatively TRBD2 (6 bases). This CDR3 comprises 16 residues. Trimming cost V 0 bases and J 4 bases, with 15 bases left between them. Germline CDR1 SGHNT, CDR2 YYREEE (reference sequence). The CDR3, as DNA: TGTGCCAGCAGCTTGGTGGGGGGACTCGGTTCAGATACGCAGTATTTT. It specifies CASSLVGGLGSDTQYF. The variable domain in full, with the rest retrieved from reference TRBV5-4 and TRBJ2-3, is ETGVTQSPTHLIKTRGQQVTLRCSSQSGHNTVSWYQQALGQGPQFIFQYYREEENGRGNFPPRFSGLQFPNYSSELNVNALELDDSALYLCASSLVGGLGSDTQYFGPGTRLTVL.

The chain has TRBV7-2 and TRBJ1-5; D may be TRBD1 (5 bases). The germline V gene encodes CDR1 SGHTA and CDR2 FQGNSA. This CDR3 is 13 amino acids long. V lost 3 bases to trimming and J lost 4 bases, with 7 bases between them. CDR3 coding DNA: TGTGCCAGCAGCTTTGGGGGGAATCAGCCCCAGCATTTT. It specifies CASSFGGNQPQHF.